This T cell receptor (beta chain) is drawn from a study of blood T cell repertoires in COVID-19. V lost 6 bases, J lost 1 base, and 12 bases lay in between. Per germline, CDR1 MDHEN and CDR2 SYDVKM. The CDR3 covers 14 residues. Only in-frame clones appear in the TCRdb table, and some are missing; sequencing was by immunoSEQ multiplex PCR. The sample consists of some 290,000 clones, 88% of them appearing once. This sequence joins TRBV28 and TRBJ1-1; TRBD1 is a possible D gene (6 bases). Source material: peripheral blood. The sequence came from a woman aged 25-40 years with COVID-19, enrolled during active disease. DNA of the CDR3: TGTGCCAGCAGCCACCCGGACAGGAACACTGAAGCTTTCTTT. It specifies CASSHPDRNTEAFF.